In this sample, the clone carrying this TCR beta chain turned up once. Antigen specificity is unknown. This entry is derived from a study of OX40 agonist ivuxolimab in advanced cancers. Study-level findings and limits: Antigen targets of the expanded peripheral T cells went undetermined.

Assay used: immunoSEQ multiplex PCR; TCRdb lists only in-frame clones, some missing. This sample has roughly 90,000 clones, with approximately 85% found just once. This CDR3 has 15 amino acids. V gave up 10 bases and J gave up 6 bases; unmatched junction bases: 15. Germline CDR1 MNHEY, CDR2 SVGAGI. The specimen was CD4+ or CD8+ T cells sorted from blood, collected in a trial of the OX40 agonist ivuxolimab. J is TRBJ2-1 and V is TRBV6-5; 7 bases are shared with TRBD1. The receptor was isolated from an adult with an advanced solid tumor such as melanoma, head and neck, liver or kidney cancer. The CDR3 region has the DNA TGTGCCACGCGGCCCGGGACAGCGCCCTCCAATGAGCAGTTCTTC. Its protein is CATRPGTAPSNEQFF.